This TCR beta chain emerged from a study of blood T cell repertoires in COVID-19. V was clipped by 5 bases and J by 9 bases, with 14 bases between them. Germline assignment: CDR1 SGHTA and CDR2 FQGTGA. CDR3 length equals 13 residues. Here immunoSEQ multiplex PCR was the method, and the copy in TCRdb shows in-frame clones only, minus some. Seen here are 50,000 or so clones, about 93% observed once, and the top ten hold under 15%. The receptor comes from a human donor with active COVID-19. The donor label of this sample is uncertain. The gene calls are TRBV7-3 and TRBJ2-1; D might be TRBD1 (8 bases). Sequencing used peripheral blood. The CDR3 nucleotides are TGTGCCAGCAGCCAGACAGGGGAGGGTGAGCAGTTCTTC. This codes for CASSQTGEGEQFF. Full variable domain (rest looked up from reference TRBV7-3 and TRBJ2-1): GAGVSQTPSNKVTEKGKYVELRCDPISGHTALYWYRQSLGQGPEFLIYFQGTGAADDSGLPNDRFFAVRPEGSVSTLKIQRTERGDSAVYLCASSQTGEGEQFFGPGTRLTVL.